This TCR beta chain was retrieved from a study of neurological immune-mediated disorders. Study results and caveats: Private repertoires in all groups were suggested by the absence of shared CDR3 amino acid sequences among expanded clones across subjects.

Each CDR3 protein gets one entry after TCRdb re-called the 5' RACE reads with MiXCR. The data contain tens of thousands of distinct CDR3 sequences, approximately 12% of them singletons. This clonotype has a count of ten or more. What it binds is not known. Looked up from germline, CDR1 is WSHSY and CDR2 is SAAADI. V lost 2 bases to trimming and J lost 5 bases; unmatched junction nucleotides: 7. The CDR3 consists of 15 residues. The genes are TRBV10-2 and TRBJ2-7; the match to TRBD2 covers 9 bases. The sequenced sample was PBMCs. This clonotype was sampled from a man in his fifties or sixties in good health. The CDR3 spells CASSEVAGGPNEQYF. CDR3 nucleotides: TGCGCCAGCAGTGAGGTTGCGGGAGGGCCTAACGAGCAGTACTTC.